This T cell receptor (beta chain) is from a study of cytomegalovirus exposure and HLA in healthy donors. As regards this clone: Its antigen is not identified.

The ends lost 3 bases at V and 5 bases at J; junction bases unmatched: 8. CDR3 size: 15 residues. Germline V gene data show CDR1 as SGDLS and CDR2 as YYNGEE. Study observations and caveats: Later analysis identified a missense DCLRE1C variant that was linked to TCR beta V- and J-gene trimming. Presence/absence analyses assumed roughly uniform sequencing depth across donors, which may not hold. In a later analysis, the majority of CMV-associated beta chains seemingly showed HLA restriction.

Primers: 60 Vbeta forward and 13 Jbeta reverse. Sequencing used immunoSEQ multiplex PCR; TCRdb keeps in-frame clones, though not all of them. Among about 190,000 clones listed, roughly three quarters were seen once. Material for sequencing was PBMCs. The J gene is TRBJ2-1, the V gene TRBV9; 7 bases match TRBD2. This sequence was found in a woman between 50 and 59 years old in good health and CMV-seronegative. CDR3 sequence reads: CASSGGRSRDNEQFF. CDR3 in DNA: TGTGCCAGCAGCGGCGGGAGATCAAGGGACAATGAGCAGTTCTTC.